This entry lists 15 T cell receptor beta chains sequenced from one sample in a study of T-cell reconstitution after alpha-beta-depleted transplantation in children. The authors prepared the TCRbeta library with unique molecular identifiers. Each CDR3 protein is one row after TCRdb ran MiXCR on the PCR reads. The table has roughly 300,000 distinct CDR3 sequences, approximately 10% seen once. The sequences come from peripheral blood, collected 180 days after TCRalphabeta/CD19-depleted stem cell transplant. Source of these receptors: a male patient between 2 and 10 years old who had a stem cell transplant for chronic granulomatous disease, so the T cells may come from the graft donor.

This clonotype was counted many times. The chain carries TRBV7-3 and TRBJ2-5, with TRBD2 as a possible D gene (5 bases). Trimming removed 0 bases at V and 7 bases at J, with 9 bases between. The V gene's germline CDR1 is SGHTA and CDR2 FQGTGA. This CDR3 comprises 13 residues. In nucleotides, the CDR3 is TGTGCCAGCAGCTTAACAGGGAGCGGGACCCAGTACTTC. This codes for CASSLTGSGTQYF.

This clonotype was recorded at least ten times. The chain has TRBV7-9 and TRBJ2-5; 9 bases match TRBD1. V dropped 4 bases and J dropped 4; count of bases not matched to a gene: 10. This CDR3 comprises 16 residues. The germline V gene has CDR1 SEHNR and CDR2 FQNEAQ (reference sequence). The CDR3 here is CASSWGDRELGETQYF. The CDR3, as DNA: TGTGCCAGCAGCTGGGGGGACAGGGAGCTTGGAGAGACCCAGTACTTC.

At least ten counts were recorded for this clonotype. The rearrangement uses TRBV7-9 and TRBJ2-1, with 15 bases lining up with TRBD2. This CDR3 has 16 amino acids. Germline V lookup: CDR1 SEHNR, CDR2 FQNEAQ (reference sequence). Trimming removed 5 bases from V and 9 bases from J; junction bases left unmatched: 8. The CDR3 loop reads CASSTGLAGGFFEQFF. The CDR3 region has the DNA TGTGCCAGCAGCACAGGACTAGCGGGAGGGTTCTTTGAGCAGTTCTTC. The full variable domain, its missing parts supplied by reference TRBV7-9 and TRBJ2-1, is DTGVSQNPRHKITKRGQNVTFRCDPISEHNRLYWYRQTLGQGPEFLTYFQNEAQLEKSRLLSDRFSAERPKGSFSTLEIQRTEQGDSAMYLCASSTGLAGGFFEQFFGPGTRLTVL.

This clonotype was seen many times. The chain joins TRBV12-3 or TRBV12-4 to TRBJ2-1; tentative D call: TRBD1 (5 bases). V lost 5 bases and J 2 bases, leaving 19 bases between the germline ends. This CDR3 is 17 amino acids long. The CDR3 coding sequence is TGTGCCAGCAGTGCCCGTGGTCTACTACAGGCCTACAATGAGCAGTTCTTC. Its protein is CASSARGLLQAYNEQFF.

This clonotype was counted many times. The chain employs TRBV28 and TRBJ2-5; tentatively, D is TRBD1 (5 bases). The V gene's germline CDR1 is MDHEN and CDR2 SYDVKM. The CDR3 extends over 14 amino acids. Trimming took off 3 bases at V and 2 bases at J, with 10 bases between the two ends. The CDR3 coding sequence is TGTGCCAGCAGTTTCCCAGGGAAACAAGAGACCCAGTACTTC. Its translation is CASSFPGKQETQYF.

The sample holds many counts of this clonotype. The chain links TRBV18 to TRBJ2-7; the D is unclear. The CDR3 covers 14 residues. Germline V gives CDR1 KGHSH, CDR2 LQKENI. The germline V and J ends were trimmed by 1 base and 2 bases, with 9 bases remaining between them. DNA of the CDR3: TGTGCCAGCTCACCACAGGGATTCACCTACGAGCAGTACTTC. Translated, it gives CASSPQGFTYEQYF.

In this sample, this clonotype turned up many times. The chain employs TRBV20-1 and TRBJ2-5; 10 bases are a match to TRBD2. The CDR3 loop spans 16 amino acids. The V segment lost 5 bases and the J segment 5 bases; nucleotides outside the gene matches: 14. CDR1 and CDR2 (germline): DFQATT, SNEGSKA (reference sequence). CDR3 sequence reads: CSAGAGIAGGLETQYF. The DNA of the CDR3 is TGCAGTGCTGGGGCAGGGATAGCGGGAGGTTTGGAGACCCAGTACTTC.

To note about this clonotype: The junction does not match germline at one end; this may be a read error. The chain is built from TRBV2 and TRBJ1-1; no firm D call. The length of the CDR3 is 10 residues. The germline CDR1 and CDR2 sequences are SNHLY and FYNNEI. CDR3 sequence (DNA): TGTACCAGCGGCGGCACTGAAGCTTTCTTT. Amino acid sequence: CTSGGTEAFF.

The chain carries TRBV28 and TRBJ1-1; the match to TRBD1 covers 8 bases. Germline V gene sequence: CDR1 MDHEN, CDR2 SYDVKM. There are 17 residues in the CDR3. With V trimmed by 1 base and J by 5 bases, 12 bases remained unmatched. The CDR3 nucleotides are TGTGCCAGCAGTTTATACAGGGTACGCACAGGGGGGACTGAAGCTTTCTTT. Its translation is CASSLYRVRTGGTEAFF. Full variable domain (remainder filled in from reference TRBV28 and TRBJ1-1): DVKVTQSSRYLVKRTGEKVFLECVQDMDHENMFWYRQDPGLGLRLIYFSYDVKMKEKGDIPEGYSVSREKKERFSLILESASTNQTSMYLCASSLYRVRTGGTEAFFGQGTRLTVV.

This clonotype is a singleton in its sample. One end of the junction is discordant with germline, which a read error may explain. The CDR3 nucleotides read TGTGCCATCACTACCGGGACAGGGATGACCGGGGAGCTGTGTTTT. Translated, it gives CAITTGTGMTGELCF. This chain connects TRBV11-2 to TRBJ2-2; 9 positions match TRBD1. CDR1 and CDR2 (germline): SGHAT, FQNNGV. The CDR3 consists of 15 residues.

This clonotype was seen ten or more times. This sequence joins TRBV29-1 and TRBJ2-5; D may be TRBD1 (5 bases). V shed 6 bases and J shed 1 base, with 15 bases lying between them. CDR1 is SQVTM and CDR2 is ANQGSEA in the germline V gene. The CDR3 is 14 residues long. The CDR3 loop reads CSVSGYPFQETQYF. As DNA, the CDR3 is TGCAGCGTGTCAGGGTACCCATTCCAAGAGACCCAGTACTTC.

This clonotype was seen a few times. V is TRBV27 and J is TRBJ2-2; D might be TRBD1 (7 bases). The CDR3 contains 16 residues. Germline CDR1 reads MNHEY; CDR2 reads SMNVEV (reference sequence). The V gene lost 8 bases and the J gene lost 1 base, with 17 bases spanning the gap. CDR3 sequence: CASSRPGDRNTGELFF. The CDR3 DNA sequence: TGTGCCAGCTCCAGGCCGGGGGACAGGAACACCGGGGAGCTGTTTTTT.

This clonotype was counted ten times or more. V and J are TRBV28 and TRBJ2-7; a possible D gene is TRBD2 (5 bases). The CDR3 totals 16 residues. V shed 4 bases and J shed 1 base, with 17 bases lying between them. CDR1 MDHEN and CDR2 SYDVKM come from the germline V gene. Written as DNA, the CDR3 is TGTGCCAGCAGTTCAAGCTCACTAGGGTTTTCCTACGAGCAGTACTTC. It translates to CASSSSSLGFSYEQYF.

At least ten counts were recorded for this clonotype. The rearrangement joins TRBV28 to TRBJ2-5, with D possibly TRBD1 on 5 matching bases. The CDR3 runs to 14 residues. Trimming removed 5 bases at V and 3 bases at J, with 13 bases between. Germline CDR1 is MDHEN and CDR2 is SYDVKM. This CDR3 is CASSLPSGKETQYF. Here the CDR3 DNA reads TGTGCCAGCAGTCTCCCCTCAGGGAAAGAGACCCAGTACTTC.

Many counts were recorded for this clonotype. The chain has TRBV29-1 and TRBJ2-5; D unresolved. V was shortened by 5 bases and J by 0 bases, with 7 bases between the two germline ends. The germline V gene encodes CDR1 SQVTM and CDR2 ANQGSEA. CDR3 length equals 12 residues. CDR3 amino acids: CSVPVNQETQYF. CDR3 nucleotide sequence: TGCAGCGTTCCAGTAAACCAAGAGACCCAGTACTTC. Full variable domain (rest looked up from reference TRBV29-1 and TRBJ2-5): SAVISQKPSRDICQRGTSLTIQCQVDSQVTMMFWYRQQPGQSLTLIATANQGSEATYESGFVIDKFPISRPNLTFSTLTVSNMSPEDSSIYLCSVPVNQETQYFGPGTRLLVL.